The source of this T cell receptor beta chain is a study of graft-versus-host responses after intestinal transplantation. Whole-study findings and limits: Recipient bone marrow held GvH clones, some seen earlier in ileum or blood. Within allografts, high graft-versus-host to host-versus-graft clonal ratios were seen among patients with graft-donor T cell macrochimerism.

This clone occurred a few times. Its matching antigen is unknown. Sequenced by immunoSEQ multiplex PCR; TCRdb stores in-frame clones only, minus some. The sample holds about 11,000 clones, 76% seen once. Tissue from the graft was processed to free its intraepithelial and lamina propria lymphocytes. The sample consisted of ileum tissue, taken 23 days after intestinal transplant. The sequence was collected from a human patient who received an intestinal transplant, so some T cells may come from the graft donor.

The CDR3 sequence: CASSVVGSTDTQYF. The CDR3 coding sequence is TGTGCCAGCAGCGTAGTCGGGAGCACAGATACGCAGTATTTT. J is TRBJ2-3 and V is TRBV9; D uncertain. The CDR3 extends over 14 amino acids. V dropped 0 bases and J dropped 0 bases, with 5 bases sitting between them. Germline CDR1 is SGDLS and CDR2 is YYNGEE.